A single sample is the source of the 2 T cell receptor beta chains below, sequenced in a study of T cell repertoires in cytomegalovirus infection. No antigen is known for these receptors. TCRdb reanalysed the reads using MiXCR and keeps one entry per CDR3 protein. The table lists hundreds of thousands of distinct CDR3 sequences, approximately 32% of them singletons, with over 10% in the top ten. This specimen consisted of cultured CD8+ T cells from PBMCs, obtained from culture after CMV antigen stimulation. The receptors come from a human donor in good health (CMV status not recorded). Some clones in this sample may be carry-over from other donors' samples.

This clonotype was counted ten times or more. This chain joins TRBV6-5 and TRBJ2-6; D call uncertain. Looked up from germline, CDR1 is MNHEY and CDR2 is SVGAGI. Trimming shortened V by 2 bases and J by 0 bases, and 8 bases separated the two germline ends. The length of the CDR3 is 16 residues. CDR3 sequence: CASSYRHVSGANVLTF. CDR3 coding DNA: TGTGCCAGCAGTTACAGGCATGTCTCTGGGGCCAACGTCCTGACTTTC.

This clonotype was observed a few times. The gene calls are TRBV12-3 or TRBV12-4 and TRBJ2-1, with TRBD2 matching 7 bases. With V trimmed by 5 bases and J by 5 bases, 9 bases remained unmatched. The CDR3 contains 15 residues. The CDR3 DNA follows: TGTGCCAGCAGTAACCGGATACTAGCGAACAATGAGCAGTTCTTC. Translating gives CASSNRILANNEQFF.